The following is a T cell receptor (beta chain) sequence with its context. Its antigen is not identified. PCR involved 60 Vbeta and 13 Jbeta primers. The data were produced by immunoSEQ multiplex PCR, yet TCRdb's version contains in-frame clones alone and is incomplete. The sample holds about 190,000 clones, 74% seen once. These data belong to a study of cytomegalovirus exposure and HLA in healthy donors. Study-level findings and limits: Reportedly, TCR beta sequences accurately predicted HLA-A and HLA-B alleles in most subjects. A later analysis linked a missense variant in DCLRE1C to the trimming of TCR beta V and J genes. Listed as cytomegalovirus-associated were 150 or so TCR beta chains.

V dropped 6 bases and J dropped 7; count of bases not matched to a gene: 7. The V gene's germline CDR1 is MNHEY and CDR2 SVGAGI. The CDR3 is 15 residues long. The chain joins TRBV6-5 to TRBJ2-1, with 12 positions matching TRBD2. The sequence was obtained from a woman in her 30s in good health and CMV-seropositive. The material sequenced was PBMCs. The CDR3 here is CASSLLAGGYNEQFF. CDR3 nucleotide sequence: TGTGCCAGCAGCCTCCTAGCGGGAGGGTATAATGAGCAGTTCTTC.